The table lists the clone carrying this TCR beta chain with a few counts. Its antigen remains unidentified. In germline, CDR1 is SGHTA, CDR2 FQGNSA. This CDR3 spans 11 amino acids. V gave up 7 bases and J gave up 7 bases, with 9 bases separating them. This sample stems from a study of T cells after yellow fever vaccination. Whole-study context: In the case of low-cell-number fractions, SMART-Seq v4 Ultra Low Input was used for preparation. Study conclusions and caveats: Abundant bulk-derived clonotypes could contaminate FACS-sorted repertoires. Most primary-vaccination clones recurred post-booster (roughly 96% CD4, roughly 90% CD8).

TCRdb reprocessed the 5' RACE reads via MiXCR and lists one record per CDR3 protein. The table has some 500,000 distinct CDR3 sequences, roughly 12% seen once. The sequences come from PBMCs, collected on the day of the yellow fever booster vaccination. This chain uses TRBV7-2 with TRBJ2-3; D unclear. The clonotype originates from a man younger than 45 who received the YFV17D yellow fever vaccine. The CDR3 reads CASTVENTQYF. The CDR3 coding sequence is TGTGCCAGCACCGTGGAGAATACGCAGTATTTT.